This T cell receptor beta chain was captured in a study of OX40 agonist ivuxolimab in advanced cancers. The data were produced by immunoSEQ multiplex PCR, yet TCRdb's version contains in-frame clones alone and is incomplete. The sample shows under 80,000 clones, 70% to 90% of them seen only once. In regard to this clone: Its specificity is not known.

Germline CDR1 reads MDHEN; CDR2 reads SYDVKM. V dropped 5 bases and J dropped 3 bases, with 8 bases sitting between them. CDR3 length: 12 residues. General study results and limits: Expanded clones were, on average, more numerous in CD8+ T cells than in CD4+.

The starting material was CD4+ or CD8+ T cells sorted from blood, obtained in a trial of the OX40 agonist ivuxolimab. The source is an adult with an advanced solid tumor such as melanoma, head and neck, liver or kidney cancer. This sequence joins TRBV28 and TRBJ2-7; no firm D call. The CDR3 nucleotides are TGTGCCAGCAGTGTACAGATCTACGAGCAGTACTTC. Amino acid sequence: CASSVQIYEQYF.